The rows below give T cell receptor beta chains drawn from one sample of a study of T cell responses to AZD1222 COVID-19 vaccine. Profiling relied on immunoSEQ multiplex PCR, and the TCRdb table lists in-frame clones only, not all of them. The sample holds around 130,000 clones; roughly nine tenths are singletons and the top ten take around 8%. Sample: peripheral blood, taken 28 days after the second dose of the MenACWY control vaccine. Receptor source: an adult who received the MenACWY meningococcal vaccine as a control. Each CDR3 is given with its conserved first and last residue. A D gene is named only where the DNA matches it firmly. Some rows have no size entry. The others give once, few or many, or a class for an expanded clone.

cdr3_aa cdr3_nt j_call d_call v_call clone_size
CASSLGGTLATNEKLFF TGTGCCAGCAGCTTGGGTGGGACGTTGGCAACTAATGAAAAACTGTTTTTT TRBJ1-4 - TRBV5-4 -
CASSEALWEPYNEQFF TGTGCCAGCAGTGAAGCGCTGTGGGAGCCCTACAATGAGCAGTTCTTC TRBJ2-1 - TRBV6-1 -
CASSEAGTGSYEQYF TGTGCCAGCAGTGAAGCGGGGACAGGGAGCTACGAGCAGTACTTC TRBJ2-7 TRBD1 TRBV6-1 -
CASSDGTGVYEQYF TGCGCCAGCAGTGACGGGACAGGAGTCTACGAGCAGTACTTC TRBJ2-7 TRBD1 TRBV10-1 -
CASSRLLAGVVSTGELFF TGTGCCAGCAGCCGGCTCCTAGCGGGAGTGGTTAGCACCGGGGAGCTGTTTTTT TRBJ2-2 TRBD2 TRBV5-6 -
CASAILGGEDTQYF TGTGCTAGTGCCATCCTGGGGGGCGAAGATACGCAGTATTTT TRBJ2-3 - TRBV12-5 once
CASTRRGTYEQYF TGTGCCAGCACCCGGCGAGGGACCTACGAGCAGTACTTC TRBJ2-7 - TRBV28 -
CASTSPDRGTNEQYF TGCGCCAGCACTTCCCCCGACAGGGGGACCAACGAGCAGTACTTC TRBJ2-7 TRBD1 TRBV5-1 -
CASSQIFVGEKLFF TGTGCCAGCAGCCAAATTTTCGTAGGGGAAAAACTGTTTTTT TRBJ1-4 - TRBV3-1/TRBV3-2 -
CASSGGFHEQFF TGTGCCAGTAGTGGGGGGTTTCATGAGCAGTTCTTC TRBJ2-1 - TRBV19 -
CASSRWDTDQPQHF TGTGCCAGCAGCCGATGGGACACGGATCAGCCCCAGCATTTT TRBJ1-5 - TRBV3-1/TRBV3-2 -